A selection of T cell receptor beta chains follows, all from one sample in a study of cytomegalovirus exposure and HLA in healthy donors. Only in-frame clones appear in the TCRdb table, and some are missing; sequencing was by immunoSEQ multiplex PCR. Here the sample spans around 150,000 clones, 82% being singletons. The sample comprised PBMCs. Receptors originate from a girl under 18 in good health and CMV-seropositive. Each CDR3 is given with its conserved first and last residue. Fields, in order: clone size, V gene, D gene, J gene, CDR3 protein, CDR3 DNA. D genes are given only for firm matches. Some rows mark clone size as missing; the rest say once, few, many or name a class of expanded clone.

few	TRBV6-1	-	TRBJ2-6	CASAAETSGANVLTF	TGTGCCAGCGCGGCGGAGACCTCTGGGGCCAACGTCCTGACTTTC
-	TRBV28	TRBD1	TRBJ1-4	CASSPQTGYEKLFF	TGTGCCAGCAGCCCCCAGACAGGGTATGAAAAACTGTTTTTT
-	TRBV5-1	TRBD1	TRBJ2-2	CASSLGTGRWELFF	TGCGCCAGCAGCTTGGGGACAGGGCGGTGGGAGCTGTTTTTT
-	TRBV29-1	-	TRBJ2-1	CSARDSYNEQFF	TGCAGCGCACGTGACAGTTACAATGAGCAGTTCTTC
-	TRBV15	TRBD1	TRBJ2-2	CATSRDRGHPGELFF	TGTGCCACCAGCAGAGACAGGGGGCATCCCGGGGAGCTGTTTTTT
-	TRBV5-1	TRBD2	TRBJ2-4	CASSLELAGNIQYF	TGCGCCAGCAGCTTGGAACTAGCGGGAAACATTCAGTACTTC
-	TRBV27	-	TRBJ1-5	CASSSQPAGNQPQHF	TGTGCCAGCAGTTCCCAGCCAGCGGGCAATCAGCCCCAGCATTTT
-	TRBV6-5	TRBD2	TRBJ2-1	CASGGGDYNYNEQFF	TGTGCCAGCGGGGGAGGGGACTATAACTACAATGAGCAGTTCTTC
-	TRBV7-3	TRBD1	TRBJ1-2	CASSPRPPSGGIHGYTF	TGTGCCAGCAGCCCCCGACCACCCTCAGGGGGGATCCATGGCTACACCTTC
-	TRBV29-1	-	TRBJ2-7	CSVDGPPNEQYF	TGCAGCGTTGATGGCCCCCCCAACGAGCAGTACTTC
once	TRBV30	-	TRBJ2-1	CAWILFGSSNEQFF	TGTGCCTGGATCTTGTTCGGGAGTTCCAATGAGCAGTTCTTC
-	TRBV5-4	TRBD1	TRBJ2-1	CASTRRGQSYNEQFF	TGTGCCAGCACCCGTCGGGGACAGTCCTACAATGAGCAGTTCTTC
-	TRBV27	TRBD2	TRBJ2-3	CASSLGSTGTSQYF	TGTGCCAGCAGTTTGGGCTCGACGGGGACTAGTCAGTATTTT
-	TRBV5-1	TRBD1	TRBJ1-3	CASSRGQGNSGNTIYF	TGCGCCAGCAGCAGGGGACAGGGGAACTCTGGAAACACCATATATTTT
-	TRBV19	TRBD1	TRBJ2-4	CASSHRDSLAKNIQYF	TGTGCCAGTAGTCATCGGGACAGCCTAGCCAAAAACATTCAGTACTTC
-	TRBV29-1	TRBD1	TRBJ1-2	CSVGGQGAVGYTF	TGCAGCGTAGGGGGACAGGGGGCGGTAGGCTACACCTTC
-	TRBV7-8	-	TRBJ1-1	CASSSGGQAFF	TGTGCCAGCAGCTCGGGAGGGCAGGCTTTCTTT
once	TRBV18	-	TRBJ2-2	CASSPINTNTGELFF	TGTGCCAGCTCACCGATCAACACGAACACCGGGGAGCTGTTTTTT
few	TRBV5-1	-	TRBJ1-2	CASSLEGGANYGYTF	TGCGCCAGCAGCTTGGAAGGCGGCGCTAACTATGGCTACACCTTC
-	TRBV30	TRBD1	TRBJ2-7	CAWSVGSGTGYEQYF	TGTGCCTGGAGTGTTGGGTCCGGGACAGGCTACGAGCAGTACTTC
-	TRBV7-3	TRBD1	TRBJ1-4	CASATGKGEKLFF	TGTGCCAGTGCGACAGGGAAAGGTGAAAAACTGTTTTTT
-	TRBV28	-	TRBJ1-5	CASREGPNQPQHF	TGTGCCAGCAGGGAGGGGCCCAATCAGCCCCAGCATTTT
-	TRBV27	TRBD2	TRBJ2-3	CASSVVGGGPDTQYF	TGTGCCAGCAGTGTTGTGGGGGGGGGACCAGATACGCAGTATTTT
few	TRBV7-6	-	TRBJ1-3	CASSPTRGRAGNTIYF	TGTGCCAGCTCACCCACCCGCGGCAGGGCTGGAAACACCATATATTTT
-	TRBV28	TRBD1	TRBJ1-5	CASRRTGGGQPQHF	TGTGCCAGCAGGCGTACAGGGGGCGGTCAGCCCCAGCATTTT
-	TRBV15	-	TRBJ2-2	CATSRDPRRGDSWDTGELFF	TGTGCCACCAGCAGAGATCCCCGGAGGGGCGATTCGTGGGACACCGGGGAGCTGTTTTTT
-	TRBV28	-	TRBJ2-2	CASSFQGDTGELFF	TGTGCCAGCAGTTTTCAAGGGGACACCGGGGAGCTGTTTTTT
-	TRBV9	TRBD1	TRBJ1-2	CASTLEPGTGDGYGYTF	TGTGCCAGCACCCTAGAGCCGGGGACAGGGGACGGGTATGGCTACACCTTC
-	TRBV5-6	TRBD1	TRBJ2-3	CASSWGTGNTDTQYF	TGTGCCAGCAGCTGGGGGACAGGGAACACAGATACGCAGTATTTT
-	TRBV7-3	TRBD2	TRBJ2-7	CASSKDGTSGAYEQYF	TGTGCCAGCAGCAAAGACGGGACTAGCGGGGCGTACGAGCAGTACTTC
-	TRBV18	TRBD2	TRBJ2-3	CASSPRASGRATADTQYF	TGTGCCAGCTCTCCCAGGGCTAGCGGGAGGGCCACAGCAGATACGCAGTATTTT
-	TRBV9	-	TRBJ2-3	CASSVVSRGGTDTQYF	TGTGCCAGCAGCGTAGTGTCCAGGGGGGGCACAGATACGCAGTATTTT
-	TRBV9	-	TRBJ1-3	CASSQDRPRSGNTIYF	TGTGCCAGCAGCCAAGACAGGCCCCGCTCTGGAAACACCATATATTTT
-	TRBV6-5	-	TRBJ2-2	CASSYSPGTGELFF	TGTGCCAGCAGTTACTCCCCCGGGACCGGGGAGCTGTTTTTT
-	TRBV28	TRBD2	TRBJ2-7	CASSQPGLAYDLYEQYF	TGTGCCAGCAGTCAGCCGGGACTAGCTTACGATTTGTACGAGCAGTACTTC
-	TRBV15	-	TRBJ2-5	CATSRDPEETQYF	TGTGCCACCAGCAGAGATCCCGAAGAGACCCAGTACTTC
-	TRBV5-1	-	TRBJ1-2	CASSLEENYGYTF	TGCGCCAGCAGCTTGGAGGAGAACTATGGCTACACCTTC
once	TRBV5-1	TRBD2	TRBJ2-3	CASRVGGNPATDTQYF	TGCGCCAGCAGGGTGGGGGGGAATCCGGCCACAGATACGCAGTATTTT
-	TRBV4-3	TRBD1	TRBJ2-3	CASTMGAGGDPTDTQYF	TGCGCCAGCACCATGGGAGCAGGGGGCGACCCCACAGATACGCAGTATTTT
-	TRBV27	-	TRBJ1-5	CASSLRGTQPQHF	TGTGCCAGCAGTTTACGGGGGACTCAGCCCCAGCATTTT